The 26 T cell receptor beta chains in this list originate from one sample, sequenced in a study of human T cells and chemical hapten exposure. Regarding time point: patch test 1, 2 weeks after DPC sensitization. This sample's treatment: therapeutic diphenylcyclopropenone sensitization with weekly scalp DPC. Via MiXCR, TCRdb re-called the RACE reads, giving one row per CDR3 protein. Of 95,000 to 150,000 distinct CDR3 sequences listed, roughly 13% were seen once; the top ten hold approximately 0.92%. The starting material was whole blood, obtained in connection with sensitization to the hapten diphenylcyclopropenone (DPC). The receptors here all came from a man in his late teens or twenties with alopecia areata. Some clones in this sample may be carry-over from other donors' samples.

V and J are TRBV2 and TRBJ2-1; TRBD1 agrees at 9 bases. CDR1 is SNHLY, CDR2 FYNNEI, per germline. The CDR3 runs to 15 residues. The V and J ends lost 6 bases and 7 bases, in that order; junction bases with no gene match: 10. DNA for the CDR3: TGTGCCAGCAGCCCCGGGACAGGGATGAGAAATGAGCAGTTCTTC. Amino acids: CASSPGTGMRNEQFF.

V gene TRBV6-2 or TRBV6-3 combines with J gene TRBJ2-5, with D tentatively TRBD2 (7 bases). The CDR3 runs to 15 residues. Germline V CDR1 and CDR2: MNHEY, SVGEGT. Trimming cost V 5 bases and J 1 base, with 14 bases left between them. The CDR3 sequence: CASSLTGGLQETQYF. The CDR3 DNA reads as TGTGCCAGCAGTCTCACCGGGGGGCTCCAAGAGACCCAGTACTTC.

For this clonotype: Germline is not matched at one junction end, which may reflect a read error. The chain joins TRBV11-2 to TRBJ2-5, with D maybe TRBD2 (6 bases). Germline assignment: CDR1 SGHAT and CDR2 FQNNGV. CDR3 length equals 15 residues. The CDR3 here is CASSPLLGTGEIQYF. CDR3 bases: TGTGCCAGCAGCCCGTTGTTAGGGACGGGGGAGATCCAGTACTTC.

The chain carries TRBV7-9 and TRBJ2-2, with D unresolved. V was shortened by 10 bases and J by 1 base, with 19 bases between the two germline ends. This CDR3 is built from 16 residues. Germline V lookup: CDR1 SEHNR, CDR2 FQNEAQ (reference sequence). CDR3 coding DNA: TGTGCCACCCATGGCCGAAGAACGGGGAACACCGGGGAGCTGTTTTTT. Encoded protein: CATHGRRTGNTGELFF.

This clonotype came up a few times. The chain combines TRBV7-2 with TRBJ2-5, with 11 bases lining up with TRBD2. Germline V CDR1 and CDR2: SGHTA, FQGNSA. The CDR3 is made up of 17 amino acids. V was clipped by 4 bases and J by 3 bases; unmatched bases: 10. The CDR3 bases are TGTGCCAGCAGCTGGGATAGCGGGGGGGCCCGAGAAGAGACCCAGTACTTC. Its protein product is CASSWDSGGAREETQYF.

The chain carries TRBV7-9 and TRBJ1-4; D is unclear. Germline CDR1 reads SEHNR; CDR2 reads FQNEAQ (reference sequence). The CDR3 is made up of 13 amino acids. V gave up 8 bases and J gave up 3 bases, with 10 bases separating them. The CDR3 coding sequence is TGTGCCAGCCGGACGGATTCTAATGAAAAACTGTTTTTT. Translated: CASRTDSNEKLFF.

The gene calls are TRBV7-2 and TRBJ2-1, with TRBD1 matching 9 bases. The length of the CDR3 is 16 residues. CDR1 and CDR2 (germline): SGHTA, FQGNSA. Trimming took 6 bases from V and 1 from J; bases not matched to a gene: 7. CDR3 loop: CASRKMTGGSYNEQFF. In DNA, the CDR3 is TGTGCCAGCAGGAAAATGACAGGGGGATCCTACAATGAGCAGTTCTTC. The entire variable domain, with the rest obtained from reference TRBV7-2 and TRBJ2-1, is as follows: GAGVSQSPSNKVTEKGKDVELRCDPISGHTALYWYRQSLGQGLEFLIYFQGNSAPDKSGLPSDRFSAERTGGSVSTLTIQRTQQEDSAVYLCASRKMTGGSYNEQFFGPGTRLTVL.

This clonotype was found a few times. CDR3 protein: CAISPGLSGANVLTF. The CDR3 nucleotides are TGTGCCATCAGCCCCGGACTCTCTGGGGCCAACGTCCTGACTTTC. The chain is built from TRBV10-3 and TRBJ2-6, with D possibly matching TRBD2 (5 bases). Trimming took off 6 bases at V and 0 bases at J, with 9 bases between the two ends. Germline-derived CDR1 and CDR2 are ENHRY and SYGVKD. The CDR3 runs to 15 residues.

The chain is built from TRBV12-3 or TRBV12-4 and TRBJ2-2; weak D call: TRBD2 (6 bases). This CDR3 is built from 14 residues. Trimming left V 6 bases short and J 6 bases short, with 14 bases between. This CDR3 is CASSHLRGSGELFF. In nucleotides, the CDR3 is TGTGCCAGCAGCCACCTTCGGGGGTCCGGGGAGCTGTTTTTT.

J is TRBJ1-6 and V is TRBV4-3; TRBD1 aligns across 9 bases. The trim removed 1 base at V and 4 bases at J, leaving 2 bases unmatched. The length of the CDR3 is 16 residues. Germline V gives CDR1 LGHNA, CDR2 YSLEER. CDR3: CASSQGDREYNSPLHF. The DNA for the CDR3 is TGCGCCAGCAGCCAAGGGGACAGGGAGTATAATTCACCCCTCCACTTT.

This clonotype was detected a few times. The genes are TRBV10-3 and TRBJ2-3; D is tentatively TRBD1 or TRBD2 (5 bases each). The ends were cut back, 3 bases at V and 0 bases at J, with 13 bases in the middle. In germline, CDR1 is ENHRY, CDR2 SYGVKD. CDR3 length equals 16 residues. The CDR3 DNA follows: TGTGCCATCAGTGACCCGGGGCGTTCGAGCACAGATACGCAGTATTTT. Translated, it gives CAISDPGRSSTDTQYF.

J is TRBJ2-3 and V is TRBV11-2, with 12 bases identical to TRBD2. The V gene end was trimmed by 2 bases and the J gene end by 1 base; junction bases not matched to a gene: 1. The germline CDR1 and CDR2 sequences are SGHAT and FQNNGV. CDR3 size: 16 residues. In nucleotides, the CDR3 is TGTGCCAGCAGCTTATGGACTAGCGGGGGCACAGATACGCAGTATTTT. Translation: CASSLWTSGGTDTQYF.

In its sample, this clonotype was seen a few times. The rearrangement links TRBV28 to TRBJ1-6; a possible D gene is TRBD1 (6 bases). CDR1 is MDHEN, CDR2 SYDVKM, per germline. Trimming removed 2 bases at V and 1 base at J, with 12 bases between. The CDR3 runs to 17 residues. This CDR3 is CASSLKQGISYNSPLHF. In DNA, the CDR3 is TGTGCCAGCAGTTTAAAACAGGGAATATCCTATAATTCACCCCTCCACTTT.

This clonotype was seen only a few times. The rearrangement uses TRBV9 and TRBJ1-6; D is undetermined. The CDR3 is 13 amino acids. The V gene's germline CDR1 is SGDLS and CDR2 YYNGEE. V lost 5 bases to trimming and J lost 11 bases, with 14 bases between them. CDR3: CASSGEGDAPLHF. CDR3 in DNA: TGTGCCAGCAGTGGGGAGGGAGACGCACCCCTCCACTTT.

This clonotype was picked up a small number of times. The chain couples TRBV11-2 to TRBJ2-7; 7 bases match TRBD1. V lost 3 bases to trimming and J lost 10 bases; unmatched junction nucleotides: 12. CDR3 size: 14 residues. CDR1 and CDR2 (germline): SGHAT, FQNNGV. The DNA of the CDR3 is TGTGCCAGCAGCTTCGGCACAGGGGTGGTTGGACAGTACTTC. It codes for CASSFGTGVVGQYF.

This clonotype occurred a few times. V and J are TRBV5-4 and TRBJ2-2; the match to TRBD1 covers 9 bases. This CDR3 spans 15 amino acids. The germline V gene encodes CDR1 SGHNT and CDR2 YYREEE (reference sequence). J lost 3 bases, V lost 4 bases, and 4 bases had no gene match. The CDR3 sequence is CASSPQGAHTGELFF. As DNA, the CDR3 is TGTGCCAGCAGCCCACAGGGGGCGCACACCGGGGAGCTGTTTTTT.

This clonotype was found a few times. The V and J genes are TRBV4-3 and TRBJ2-3; D ambiguous. Germline CDR1 is LGHNA and CDR2 is YSLEER. The CDR3 sequence is 13 residues long. Trimming took 0 bases from V and 4 from J, leaving 5 bases between them. CDR3 sequence reads: CASSQESADTQYF. DNA of the CDR3: TGCGCCAGCAGCCAAGAGTCGGCAGATACGCAGTATTTT.

V and J are TRBV29-1 and TRBJ1-1; D gene ambiguous. There are 10 residues in the CDR3. Trimming shortened V by 3 bases and J by 4 bases, and 3 bases separated the two germline ends. Germline CDR1 SQVTM, CDR2 ANQGSEA. The DNA for the CDR3 is TGCAGCGTTGAGGGCACTGAAGCTTTCTTT. Amino acids: CSVEGTEAFF.

The chain uses TRBV18 and TRBJ2-1, with a possible D match to TRBD1 (6 bases). Trimming pared 7 bases from V and 0 bases from J, leaving 13 bases between. CDR1 KGHSH and CDR2 LQKENI come from the germline V gene. This CDR3 is built from 15 residues. CDR3 residues: CASLTTGPSYNEQFF. The CDR3 DNA sequence: TGTGCCAGCTTAACGACAGGTCCCTCCTACAATGAGCAGTTCTTC.

The V gene is TRBV11-2, the J gene TRBJ2-3; TRBD2 matches at 9 bases. The CDR3 runs to 16 residues. The V gene end was trimmed by 5 bases and the J gene end by 3 bases; junction bases not matched to a gene: 9. Germline V CDR1 and CDR2: SGHAT, FQNNGV. CDR3 amino acids: CASSPGRGGLTDTQYF. The CDR3 bases are TGTGCCAGCAGCCCCGGGCGGGGGGGCTTGACAGATACGCAGTATTTT.

Many counts were recorded for this clonotype. The chain employs TRBV6-6 and TRBJ2-5; 12 bases are a match to TRBD2. The germline V gene has CDR1 MNHNY and CDR2 SVGAGI (reference sequence). V shed 5 bases and J 4 bases; nucleotides not matched to a gene: 5. CDR3 length: 15 amino acids. The CDR3 region is CASSLTSGGTETQYF. CDR3 in DNA: TGTGCCAGCAGTCTCACTAGCGGGGGGACAGAGACCCAGTACTTC.

The chain uses TRBV18 and TRBJ2-1; D is possibly TRBD2 (6 bases). Per germline, CDR1 KGHSH and CDR2 LQKENI. Trimming shortened V by 2 bases and J by 10 bases, and 12 bases separated the two germline ends. The CDR3 loop spans 13 amino acids. CDR3 residues: CASSPIYSGEQFF. The CDR3 nucleotides are TGTGCCAGCTCACCAATTTACAGCGGGGAGCAGTTCTTC.

There are many counts of this clonotype. The chain has TRBV11-2 and TRBJ2-4; no definite D call. The CDR3 is 11 amino acids. Trimming pared 5 bases from V and 9 bases from J, leaving 8 bases between. Germline V gene lookup returns CDR1 SGHAT and CDR2 FQNNGV. CDR3: CASSLGAIQYF. CDR3 in DNA: TGTGCCAGCAGCCTAGGCGCCATTCAGTACTTC.

A few counts support this clonotype. V and J are TRBV7-2 and TRBJ1-5, with unresolved D. The CDR3 spans 15 residues. Germline CDR1 and CDR2: SGHTA and FQGNSA. Trimming left V 1 base short and J 0 bases short, with 7 bases between. The CDR3 DNA is TGTGCCAGCAGCTTAGAGGGCCATAGCAATCAGCCCCAGCATTTT. The encoded protein is CASSLEGHSNQPQHF.

This clonotype has a count of ten or more. V is TRBV12-3 or TRBV12-4 and J is TRBJ2-1; unclear D gene. Trimming shortened V by 6 bases and J by 5 bases, and 2 bases separated the two germline ends. This CDR3 is 10 amino acids long. This chain's CDR3 is CASSDNEQFF. CDR3 sequence (DNA): TGTGCCAGCAGCGACAATGAGCAGTTCTTC.

The chain links TRBV15 to TRBJ1-1; D unclear. The CDR3 is 14 amino acids. The germline CDR1 and CDR2 sequences are LNHNV and YYDKDF (reference sequence). V lost 3 bases and J lost 14, with 22 bases in between. The CDR3 nucleotides read TGTGCCACCAGCAGTCCCACCGTCTCACCAATTGTCTTCTTT. Translating gives CATSSPTVSPIVFF.